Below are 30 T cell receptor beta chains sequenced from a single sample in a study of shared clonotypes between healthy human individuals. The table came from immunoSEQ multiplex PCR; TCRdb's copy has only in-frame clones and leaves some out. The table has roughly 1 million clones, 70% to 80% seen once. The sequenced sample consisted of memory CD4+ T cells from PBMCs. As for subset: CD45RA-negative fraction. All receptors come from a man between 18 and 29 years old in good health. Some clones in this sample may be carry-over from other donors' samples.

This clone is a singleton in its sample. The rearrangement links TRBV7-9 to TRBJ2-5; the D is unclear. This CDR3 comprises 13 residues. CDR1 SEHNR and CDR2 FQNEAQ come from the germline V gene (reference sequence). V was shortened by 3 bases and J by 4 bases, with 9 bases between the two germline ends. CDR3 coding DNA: TGTGCCAGCAGCTTCAATCCCCCAGAGACCCAGTACTTC. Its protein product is CASSFNPPETQYF.

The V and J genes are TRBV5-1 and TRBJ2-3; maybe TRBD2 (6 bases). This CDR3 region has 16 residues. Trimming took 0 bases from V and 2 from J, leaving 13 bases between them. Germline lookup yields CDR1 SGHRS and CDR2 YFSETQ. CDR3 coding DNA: TGCGCCAGCAGCTTGGGTCAAGTAGCGGTCACAGATACGCAGTATTTT. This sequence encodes CASSLGQVAVTDTQYF. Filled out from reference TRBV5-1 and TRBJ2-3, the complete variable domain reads KAGVTQTPRYLIKTRGQQVTLSCSPISGHRSVSWYQQTPGQGLQFLFEYFSETQRNKGNFPGRFSGRQFSNSRSEMNVSTLELGDSALYLCASSLGQVAVTDTQYFGPGTRLTVL.

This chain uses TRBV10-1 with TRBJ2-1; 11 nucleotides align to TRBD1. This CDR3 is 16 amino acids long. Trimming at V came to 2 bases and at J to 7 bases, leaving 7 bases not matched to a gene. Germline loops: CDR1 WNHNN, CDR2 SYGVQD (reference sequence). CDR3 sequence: CASSEVGTGGRNEQFF. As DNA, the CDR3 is TGCGCCAGCAGTGAGGTCGGGACAGGGGGAAGGAATGAGCAGTTCTTC.

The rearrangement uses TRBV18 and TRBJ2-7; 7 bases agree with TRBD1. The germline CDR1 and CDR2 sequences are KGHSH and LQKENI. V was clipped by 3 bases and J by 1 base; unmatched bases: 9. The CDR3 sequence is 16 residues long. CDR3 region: CASSPYQDRASYEQYF. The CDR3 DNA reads TGTGCCAGCTCACCCTACCAAGACAGGGCATCCTACGAGCAGTACTTC.

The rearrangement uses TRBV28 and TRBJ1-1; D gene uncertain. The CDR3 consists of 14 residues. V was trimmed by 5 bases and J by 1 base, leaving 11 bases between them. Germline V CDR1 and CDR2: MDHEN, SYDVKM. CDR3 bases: TGTGCCAGCAGTAAACTAGGACCGAACACTGAAGCTTTCTTT. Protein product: CASSKLGPNTEAFF.

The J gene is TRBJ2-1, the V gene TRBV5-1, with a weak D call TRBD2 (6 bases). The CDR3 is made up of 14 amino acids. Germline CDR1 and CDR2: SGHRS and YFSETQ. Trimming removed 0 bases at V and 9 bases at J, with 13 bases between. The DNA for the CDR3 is TGCGCCAGCAGCTTGGCCGGCGGGAAAGGTGAGCAGTTCTTC. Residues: CASSLAGGKGEQFF.

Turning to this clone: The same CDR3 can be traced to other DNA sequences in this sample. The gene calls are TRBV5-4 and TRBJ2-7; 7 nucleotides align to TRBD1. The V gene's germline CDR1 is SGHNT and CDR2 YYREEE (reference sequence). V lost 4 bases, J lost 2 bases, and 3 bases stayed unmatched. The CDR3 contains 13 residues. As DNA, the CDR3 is TGTGCCAGCAGCCCGGGGACAGCCTACGAGCAGTACTTC. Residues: CASSPGTAYEQYF.

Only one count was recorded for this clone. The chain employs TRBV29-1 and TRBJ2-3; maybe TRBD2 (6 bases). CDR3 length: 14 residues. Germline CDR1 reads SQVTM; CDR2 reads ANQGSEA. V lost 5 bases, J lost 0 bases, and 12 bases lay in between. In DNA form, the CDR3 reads TGCAGCGTTCGAAGCGGGCCCAGCACAGATACGCAGTATTTT. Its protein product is CSVRSGPSTDTQYF.

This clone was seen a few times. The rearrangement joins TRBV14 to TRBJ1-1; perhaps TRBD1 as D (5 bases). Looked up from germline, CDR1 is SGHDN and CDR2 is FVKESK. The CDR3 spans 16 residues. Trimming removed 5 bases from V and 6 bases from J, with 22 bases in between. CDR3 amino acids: CASSTLLARVGPEAFF. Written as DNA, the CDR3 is TGTGCCAGCAGCACACTCCTGGCCAGGGTGGGCCCTGAAGCTTTCTTT.

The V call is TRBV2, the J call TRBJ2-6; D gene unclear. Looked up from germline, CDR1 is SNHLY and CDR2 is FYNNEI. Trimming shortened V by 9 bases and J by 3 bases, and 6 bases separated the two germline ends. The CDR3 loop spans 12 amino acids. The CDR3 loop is CASFIGANVLTF. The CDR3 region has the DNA TGTGCCAGTTTCATTGGGGCCAACGTCCTGACTTTC.

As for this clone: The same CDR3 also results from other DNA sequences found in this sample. For the CDR3, the DNA is TGTGCCAGCAGCTTGGGGGCGGGAGGATACAATGAGCAGTTCTTC. Residues: CASSLGAGGYNEQFF. This chain links TRBV5-4 with TRBJ2-1; 8 bases line up with TRBD2. The CDR3 is 15 residues long. Germline CDR1 is SGHNT and CDR2 is YYREEE (reference sequence). V shed 0 bases and J 4 bases; nucleotides not matched to a gene: 3.

The DNA of the CDR3 is TGTGCCAGCAGCCCCCCCGGGACAGGGATCACAGATACGCAGTATTTT. Encoded protein: CASSPPGTGITDTQYF. The V and J genes are TRBV5-4 and TRBJ2-3; TRBD1 aligns across 9 bases. CDR3 size: 16 residues. V was pared by 4 bases and J by 2 bases, with 8 bases of the junction left unmatched. In germline, CDR1 is SGHNT, CDR2 YYREEE (reference sequence). Based on the CDR3 plus reference TRBV5-4 and TRBJ2-3, the full variable domain is ETGVTQSPTHLIKTRGQQVTLRCSSQSGHNTVSWYQQALGQGPQFIFQYYREEENGRGNFPPRFSGLQFPNYSSELNVNALELDDSALYLCASSPPGTGITDTQYFGPGTRLTVL.

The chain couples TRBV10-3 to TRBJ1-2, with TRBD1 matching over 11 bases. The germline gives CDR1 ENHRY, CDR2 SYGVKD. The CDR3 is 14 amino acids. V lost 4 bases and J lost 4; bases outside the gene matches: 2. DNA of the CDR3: TGTGCCATCAGTGGGACAGGGGGCTTCTATGGCTACACCTTC. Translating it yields CAISGTGGFYGYTF.

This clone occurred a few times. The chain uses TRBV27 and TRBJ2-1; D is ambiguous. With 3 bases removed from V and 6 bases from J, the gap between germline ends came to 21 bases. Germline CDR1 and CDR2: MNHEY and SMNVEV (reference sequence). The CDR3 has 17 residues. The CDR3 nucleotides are TGTGCCAGCAGTTTTACCACCTTAAGGATCGTCGGCAATGAGCAGTTCTTC. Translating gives CASSFTTLRIVGNEQFF.

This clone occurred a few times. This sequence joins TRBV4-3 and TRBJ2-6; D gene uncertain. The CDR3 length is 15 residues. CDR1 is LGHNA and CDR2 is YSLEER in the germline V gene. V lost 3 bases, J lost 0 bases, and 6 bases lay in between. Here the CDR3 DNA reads TGCGCCAGCAGCCACCAACTCTCTGGGGCCAACGTCCTGACTTTC. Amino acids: CASSHQLSGANVLTF.

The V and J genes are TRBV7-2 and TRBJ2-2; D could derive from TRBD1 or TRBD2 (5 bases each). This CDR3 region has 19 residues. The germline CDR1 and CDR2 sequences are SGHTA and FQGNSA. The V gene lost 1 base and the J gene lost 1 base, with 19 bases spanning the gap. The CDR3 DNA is TGTGCCAGCAGCTTAGGGGACCAGGCGCGGTCGTGGAACACCGGGGAGCTGTTTTTT. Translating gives CASSLGDQARSWNTGELFF.

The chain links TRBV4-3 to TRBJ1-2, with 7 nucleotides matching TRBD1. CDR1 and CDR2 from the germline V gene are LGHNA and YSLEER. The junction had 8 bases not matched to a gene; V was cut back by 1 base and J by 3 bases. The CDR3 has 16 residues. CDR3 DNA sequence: TGCGCCAGCAGCCAAGGGGAGGCAGGGGGGGACTATGGCTACACCTTC. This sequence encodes CASSQGEAGGDYGYTF.

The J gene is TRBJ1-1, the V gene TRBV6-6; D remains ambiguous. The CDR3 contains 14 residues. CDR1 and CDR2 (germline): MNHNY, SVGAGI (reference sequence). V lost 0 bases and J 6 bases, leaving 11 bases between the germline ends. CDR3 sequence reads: CASSYSLAVPEAFF. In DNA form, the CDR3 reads TGTGCCAGCAGTTACTCGTTGGCAGTCCCTGAAGCTTTCTTT.

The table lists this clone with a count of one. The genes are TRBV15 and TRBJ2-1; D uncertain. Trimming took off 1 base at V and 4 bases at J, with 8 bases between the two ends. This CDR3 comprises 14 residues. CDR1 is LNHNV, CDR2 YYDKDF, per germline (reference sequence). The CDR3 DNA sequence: TGTGCCACCAGCAGAGCGCAAAGGTACAATGAGCAGTTCTTC. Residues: CATSRAQRYNEQFF.

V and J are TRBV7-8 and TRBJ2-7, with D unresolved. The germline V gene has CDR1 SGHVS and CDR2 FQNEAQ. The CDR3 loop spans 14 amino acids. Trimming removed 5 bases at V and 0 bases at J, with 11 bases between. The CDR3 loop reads CASSRTISSYEQYF. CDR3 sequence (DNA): TGTGCCAGCAGCCGGACCATCAGCTCCTACGAGCAGTACTTC.

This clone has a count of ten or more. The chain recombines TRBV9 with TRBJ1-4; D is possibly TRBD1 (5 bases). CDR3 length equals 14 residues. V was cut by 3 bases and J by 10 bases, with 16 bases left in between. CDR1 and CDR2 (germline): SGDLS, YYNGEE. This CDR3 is CASSDPFGGGKLFF. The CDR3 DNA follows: TGTGCCAGCAGCGATCCCTTTGGGGGGGGAAAACTGTTTTTT.

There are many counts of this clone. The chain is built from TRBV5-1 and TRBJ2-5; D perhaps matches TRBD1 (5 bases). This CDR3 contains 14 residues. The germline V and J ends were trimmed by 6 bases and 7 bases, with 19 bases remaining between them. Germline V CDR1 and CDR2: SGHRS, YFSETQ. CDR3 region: CASTPQVGIGTQYF. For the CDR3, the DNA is TGCGCCAGCACCCCACAGGTTGGGATTGGGACCCAGTACTTC.

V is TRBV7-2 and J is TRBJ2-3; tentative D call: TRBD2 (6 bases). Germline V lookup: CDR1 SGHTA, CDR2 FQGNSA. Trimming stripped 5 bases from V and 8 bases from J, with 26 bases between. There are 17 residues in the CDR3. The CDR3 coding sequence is TGTGCCAGCAGCCTGAACGGGGCTGGGGGAGGTATAGTTACGCAGTATTTT. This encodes CASSLNGAGGGIVTQYF.

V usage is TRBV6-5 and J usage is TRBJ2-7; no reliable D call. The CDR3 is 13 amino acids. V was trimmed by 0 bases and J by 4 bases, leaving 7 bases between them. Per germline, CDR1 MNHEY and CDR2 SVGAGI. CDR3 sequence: CASSYSRRYEQYF. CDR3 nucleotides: TGTGCCAGCAGTTACTCGAGGCGTTACGAGCAGTACTTC.

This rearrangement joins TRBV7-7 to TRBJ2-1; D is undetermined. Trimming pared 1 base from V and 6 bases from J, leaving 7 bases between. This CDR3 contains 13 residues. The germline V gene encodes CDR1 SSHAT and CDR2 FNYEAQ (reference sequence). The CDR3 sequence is CASSLGGTNEQFF. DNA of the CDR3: TGTGCCAGCAGCTTAGGGGGAACCAATGAGCAGTTCTTC.

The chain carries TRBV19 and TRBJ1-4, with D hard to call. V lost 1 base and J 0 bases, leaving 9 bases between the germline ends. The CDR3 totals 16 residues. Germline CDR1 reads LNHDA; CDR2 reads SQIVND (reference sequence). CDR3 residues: CASSIVWPATNEKLFF. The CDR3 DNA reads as TGTGCCAGTAGTATAGTGTGGCCGGCAACTAATGAAAAACTGTTTTTT.

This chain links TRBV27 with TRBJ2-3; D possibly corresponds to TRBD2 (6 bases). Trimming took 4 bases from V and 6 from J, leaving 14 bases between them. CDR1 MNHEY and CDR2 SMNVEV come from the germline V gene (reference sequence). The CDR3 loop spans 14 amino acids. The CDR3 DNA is TGTGCCAGCAGTTCCCGACTAGTAGTCGATACGCAGTATTTT. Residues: CASSSRLVVDTQYF.

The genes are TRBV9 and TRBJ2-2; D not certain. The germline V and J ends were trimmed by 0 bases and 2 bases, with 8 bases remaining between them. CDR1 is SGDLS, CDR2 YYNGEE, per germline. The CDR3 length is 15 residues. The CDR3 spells CASSVDGVNTGELFF. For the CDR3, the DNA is TGTGCCAGCAGCGTAGATGGGGTAAACACCGGGGAGCTGTTTTTT.

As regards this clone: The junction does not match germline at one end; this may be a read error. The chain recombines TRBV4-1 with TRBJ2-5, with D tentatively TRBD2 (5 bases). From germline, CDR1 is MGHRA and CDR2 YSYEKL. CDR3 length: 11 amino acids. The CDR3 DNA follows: TGTTCTAGCCGGGCGGGAGAGACCCAGTACTTC. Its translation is CSSRAGETQYF.

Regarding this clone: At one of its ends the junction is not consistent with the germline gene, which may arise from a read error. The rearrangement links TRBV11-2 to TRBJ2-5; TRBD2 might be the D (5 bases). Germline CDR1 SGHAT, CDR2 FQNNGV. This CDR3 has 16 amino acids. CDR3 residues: CAGSLGLSPIPETQYF. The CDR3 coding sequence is TGTGCCGGCAGCCTTGGACTTAGCCCGATCCCAGAGACCCAGTACTTC. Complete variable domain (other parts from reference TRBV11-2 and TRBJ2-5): EAGVAQSPRYKIIEKRQSVAFWCNPISGHATLYWYQQILGQGPKLLIQFQNNGVVDDSQLPKDRFSAERLKGVDSTLKIQPAKLEDSAVYLCAGSLGLSPIPETQYFGPGTRLLVL.